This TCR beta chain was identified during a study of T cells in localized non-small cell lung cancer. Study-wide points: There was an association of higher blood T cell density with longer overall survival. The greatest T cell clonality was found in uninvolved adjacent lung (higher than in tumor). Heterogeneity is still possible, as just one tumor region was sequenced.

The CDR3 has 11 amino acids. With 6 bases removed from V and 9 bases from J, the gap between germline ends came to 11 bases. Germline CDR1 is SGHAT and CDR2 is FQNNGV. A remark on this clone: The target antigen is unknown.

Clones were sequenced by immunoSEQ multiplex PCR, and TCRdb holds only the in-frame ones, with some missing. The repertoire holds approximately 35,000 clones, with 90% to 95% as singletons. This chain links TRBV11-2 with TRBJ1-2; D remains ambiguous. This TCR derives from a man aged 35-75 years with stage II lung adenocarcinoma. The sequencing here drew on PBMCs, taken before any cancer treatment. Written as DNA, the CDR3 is TGTGCCAGCAGGGGAGGGAGTAGCTACACCTTC. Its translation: CASRGGSSYTF.